This TCR beta chain was sequenced for a study of blood T cell repertoires in COVID-19. CDR1 is SGHVS and CDR2 is FQNEAQ in the germline V gene. This CDR3 region has 15 residues. The V gene end was trimmed by 3 bases and the J gene end by 4 bases; junction bases not matched to a gene: 3. Assay used: immunoSEQ multiplex PCR; TCRdb lists only in-frame clones, some missing. The profile shows about 12,000 clones, over 60% of them singletons. V gene TRBV7-8 combines with J gene TRBJ2-1; 10 nucleotides line up with TRBD1. Specimen: peripheral blood. The TCR was taken from a man aged 60-69 years with COVID-19, enrolled during active disease. The CDR3 coding sequence is TGTGCCAGCAGCTTGCGGGACAGGGGTTACAATGAGCAGTTCTTC. Protein: CASSLRDRGYNEQFF. Together with reference TRBV7-8 and TRBJ2-1, the CDR3 gives the full variable domain: GAGVSQSPRYKVAKRGQDVALRCDPISGHVSLFWYQQALGQGPEFLTYFQNEAQLDKSGLPSDRFFAERPEGSVSTLKIQRTQQEDSAVYLCASSLRDRGYNEQFFGPGTRLTVL.